What follows are 14 T cell receptor beta chains derived from one specimen sequenced in a study of CD8 T cells in ankylosing spondylitis. TCRdb re-derived calls from the 5' RACE reads in MiXCR, one entry per CDR3 protein. The sample carries approximately 200,000 distinct CDR3 sequences, approximately 12% recorded once. The source material was blood, either unsorted or a sorted T cell fraction (not recorded which). Receptors originate from a female donor with ankylosing spondylitis or in good health (not recorded which).

This clonotype was seen at least ten times. The chain has TRBV11-1 and TRBJ2-7, with D unresolved. Germline values: CDR1 SGHAT, CDR2 FQDESV (reference sequence). The CDR3 is made up of 12 amino acids. V gave up 8 bases and J gave up 11 bases, with 19 bases separating them. CDR3 region: CASFSGRLEKYF. CDR3 sequence (DNA): TGTGCCAGCTTCTCAGGAAGGCTAGAAAAGTACTTC.

This clonotype was observed a handful of times. V and J are TRBV5-1 and TRBJ2-7; perhaps TRBD2 as D (5 bases). CDR3 size: 15 residues. In germline, CDR1 is SGHRS, CDR2 YFSETQ. Trimming took off 4 bases at V and 0 bases at J, with 14 bases between the two ends. In DNA form, the CDR3 reads TGCGCCAGCAGCCCCGGGGAAACTTACTCCTACGAGCAGTACTTC. This sequence encodes CASSPGETYSYEQYF.

The chain carries TRBV6-2 or TRBV6-3 and TRBJ2-1; 9 positions match TRBD2. V trimming: 2 bases; J trimming: 3 bases; junction bases outside the gene matches: 5. There are 16 residues in the CDR3. The germline V gene encodes CDR1 MNHEY and CDR2 SVGEGT. CDR3 residues: CASSYVLAGSYNEQFF. DNA of the CDR3: TGTGCCAGCAGTTACGTCCTAGCGGGAAGCTACAATGAGCAGTTCTTC.

This clonotype was counted at least ten times. CDR3 in amino acids: CASSSDPGLAQKTQYF. The CDR3 region has the DNA TGTGCCAGCAGCTCTGATCCGGGACTAGCTCAAAAGACCCAGTACTTC. The rearrangement uses TRBV7-8 and TRBJ2-5, with 9 bases matching TRBD2. Germline CDR1 is SGHVS and CDR2 is FQNEAQ. V shed 4 bases and J 6 bases; nucleotides not matched to a gene: 12. This CDR3 has 16 residues.

The chain has TRBV11-2 and TRBJ1-3, with a weak D call TRBD1 (6 bases). The germline V and J ends were trimmed by 3 bases and 0 bases, with 12 bases remaining between them. Germline V gives CDR1 SGHAT, CDR2 FQNNGV. This CDR3 contains 16 residues. CDR3 region: CASSLGAGSSGNTIYF. In DNA form, the CDR3 reads TGTGCCAGCAGCTTGGGGGCCGGAAGCTCTGGAAACACCATATATTTT.

This clonotype was observed at least ten times. The CDR3 region is CASSSGRSTDTQYF. The CDR3 bases are TGTGCCAGCAGTTCCGGGAGATCCACAGATACGCAGTATTTT. This chain uses TRBV27 with TRBJ2-3, with D perhaps matching TRBD2 (6 bases). The germline V gene has CDR1 MNHEY and CDR2 SMNVEV (reference sequence). The V end was cut by 4 bases, the J end by 2 bases, with 10 bases between. The CDR3 is 14 amino acids.

This clonotype was seen just once. A much more abundant neighbour one base away suggests this may be a read error. The V call is TRBV5-1, the J call TRBJ2-1, with 9 bases fitting TRBD2. The germline V gene encodes CDR1 SGHRS and CDR2 YFSETQ. The CDR3 runs to 17 residues. In DNA form, the CDR3 reads TGCGTCAGCAGCCCGCGGGAGGGTAATCCTCCCTACAATGAGCAGTTCTTC. Translating it yields CVSSPREGNPPYNEQFF.

The V call is TRBV7-9, the J call TRBJ1-1; D unresolved. The CDR3 totals 15 residues. Trimming shortened V by 5 bases and J by 2 bases, and 15 bases separated the two germline ends. Germline V gene data show CDR1 as SEHNR and CDR2 as FQNEAQ (reference sequence). CDR3 nucleotide sequence: TGTGCCAGCAGCCAACTGATCGGCCCCAACACTGAAGCTTTCTTT. It codes for CASSQLIGPNTEAFF.

Remarks on this clonotype: Compared with germline, one end of the junction differs, possibly owing to a read error. The rearrangement joins TRBV6-5 to TRBJ2-7; D unresolved. CDR3 length equals 8 residues. Germline CDR1 MNHEY, CDR2 SVGAGI. The chain's CDR3 is CASSRRCF. CDR3 DNA: TGTGCCAGCAGCCGACGGTGCTTC.

This clonotype was recorded many times. The CDR3 bases are TGCGCCAGCAGCCAAGAGGGCGGGAGGGATGTTTATACGCAGTATTTT. Translation gives CASSQEGGRDVYTQYF. The gene calls are TRBV4-3 and TRBJ2-3; 9 bases map to TRBD2. This CDR3 has 16 amino acids. V trimming: 0 bases; J trimming: 7 bases; junction bases outside the gene matches: 8. From germline, CDR1 is LGHNA and CDR2 YSLEER.

V gene TRBV12-3 or TRBV12-4 combines with J gene TRBJ2-5; D is ambiguous. V was shortened by 5 bases and J by 5 bases, with 9 bases between the two germline ends. CDR3 length: 12 amino acids. The CDR3 is CASSPPLETQYF. The CDR3 DNA is TGTGCCAGCAGTCCCCCCCTGGAGACCCAGTACTTC.

There are a few counts of this clonotype. The J gene is TRBJ2-3, the V gene TRBV7-2; 9 nucleotides line up with TRBD1. With 6 bases clipped from V and 3 bases from J, the junction kept 4 bases outside the gene matches. This CDR3 is 14 amino acids long. Germline CDR1 SGHTA, CDR2 FQGNSA. CDR3 nucleotide sequence: TGTGCCAGCAGGAGAGACAGGGGGACAGATACGCAGTATTTT. It encodes CASRRDRGTDTQYF. The whole variable domain, remainder taken from reference TRBV7-2 and TRBJ2-3, is GAGVSQSPSNKVTEKGKDVELRCDPISGHTALYWYRQSLGQGLEFLIYFQGNSAPDKSGLPSDRFSAERTGGSVSTLTIQRTQQEDSAVYLCASRRDRGTDTQYFGPGTRLTVL.

This clonotype was counted only a few times. CDR3 in DNA: TGTGCCAGCAGTTTACAGGGACAGGGAAGGGACGAGCAGTACTTC. Its translation is CASSLQGQGRDEQYF. The chain couples TRBV27 to TRBJ2-7, with 9 bases identical to TRBD1. Losses at the gene ends were 2 bases for V and 5 bases for J; bases not matched to a gene: 7. Germline CDR1 and CDR2: MNHEY and SMNVEV (reference sequence). This CDR3 has 15 residues.

The sample holds many counts of this clonotype. V and J are TRBV12-3 or TRBV12-4 and TRBJ2-3; D uncertain. The CDR3 contains 14 residues. Trimming shortened V by 5 bases and J by 4 bases, and 13 bases separated the two germline ends. The CDR3 sequence is CASSLGPSADTQYF. The CDR3 DNA follows: TGTGCCAGCAGTCTAGGGCCAAGCGCAGATACGCAGTATTTT.